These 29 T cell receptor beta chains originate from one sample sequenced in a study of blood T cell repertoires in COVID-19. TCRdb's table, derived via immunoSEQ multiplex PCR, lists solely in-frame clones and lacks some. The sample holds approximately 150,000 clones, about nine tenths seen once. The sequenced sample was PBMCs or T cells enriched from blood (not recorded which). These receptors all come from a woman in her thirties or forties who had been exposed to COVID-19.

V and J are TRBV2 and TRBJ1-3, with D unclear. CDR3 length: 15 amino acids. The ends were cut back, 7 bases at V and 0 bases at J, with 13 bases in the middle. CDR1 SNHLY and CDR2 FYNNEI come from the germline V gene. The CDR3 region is CASKEQTGSGNTIYF. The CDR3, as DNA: TGTGCCAGCAAGGAGCAGACCGGCTCTGGAAACACCATATATTTT.

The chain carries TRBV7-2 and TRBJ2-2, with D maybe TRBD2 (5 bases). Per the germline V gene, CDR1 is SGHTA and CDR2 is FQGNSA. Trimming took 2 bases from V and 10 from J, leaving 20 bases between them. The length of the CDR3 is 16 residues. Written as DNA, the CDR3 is TGTGCCAGCAGCTTAAGTATCGGGGAACCTTGGGAGGAGCTGTTTTTT. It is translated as CASSLSIGEPWEELFF.

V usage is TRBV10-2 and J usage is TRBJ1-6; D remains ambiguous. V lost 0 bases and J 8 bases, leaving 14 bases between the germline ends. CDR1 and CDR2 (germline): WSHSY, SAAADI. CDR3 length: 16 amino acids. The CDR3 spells CASSESSPTLDSPLHF. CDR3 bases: TGCGCCAGCAGTGAGTCATCACCTACTCTGGATTCACCCCTCCACTTT.

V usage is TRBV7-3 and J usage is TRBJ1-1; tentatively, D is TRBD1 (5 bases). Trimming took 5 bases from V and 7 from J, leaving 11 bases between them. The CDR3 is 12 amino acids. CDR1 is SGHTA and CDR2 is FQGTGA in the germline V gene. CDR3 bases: TGTGCCAGCAGCCCTTCGGGGGGTGAAGCTTTCTTT. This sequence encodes CASSPSGGEAFF. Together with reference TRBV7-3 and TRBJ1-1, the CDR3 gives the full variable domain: GAGVSQTPSNKVTEKGKYVELRCDPISGHTALYWYRQSLGQGPEFLIYFQGTGAADDSGLPNDRFFAVRPEGSVSTLKIQRTERGDSAVYLCASSPSGGEAFFGQGTRLTVV.

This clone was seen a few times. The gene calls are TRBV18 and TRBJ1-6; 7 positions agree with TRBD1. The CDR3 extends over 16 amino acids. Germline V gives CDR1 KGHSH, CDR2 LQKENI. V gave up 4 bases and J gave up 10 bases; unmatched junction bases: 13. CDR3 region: CASSQYLRQGGSPLHF. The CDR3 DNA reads TGTGCCAGCTCACAATACTTAAGACAGGGTGGGTCACCCCTCCACTTT.

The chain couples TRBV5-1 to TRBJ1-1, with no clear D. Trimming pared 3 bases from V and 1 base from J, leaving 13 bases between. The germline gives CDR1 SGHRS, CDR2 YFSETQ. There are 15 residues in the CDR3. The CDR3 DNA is TGCGCCAGCAGCTCCTATTTTACAGCGAACACTGAAGCTTTCTTT. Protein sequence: CASSSYFTANTEAFF.

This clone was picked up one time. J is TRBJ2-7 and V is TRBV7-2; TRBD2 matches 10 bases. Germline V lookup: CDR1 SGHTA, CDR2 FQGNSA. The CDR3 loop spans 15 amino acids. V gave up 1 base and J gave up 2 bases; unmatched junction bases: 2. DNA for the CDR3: TGTGCCAGCAGCTTAGAAAGCGGGAGGGCCTACGAGCAGTACTTC. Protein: CASSLESGRAYEQYF.

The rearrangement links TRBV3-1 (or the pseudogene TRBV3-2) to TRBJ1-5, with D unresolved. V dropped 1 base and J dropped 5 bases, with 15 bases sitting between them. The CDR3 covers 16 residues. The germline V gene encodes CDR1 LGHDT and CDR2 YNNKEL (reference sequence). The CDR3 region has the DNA TGTGCCAGCAGCCAAGGTACCGCCTTGAGGGATCAGCCCCAGCATTTT. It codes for CASSQGTALRDQPQHF.

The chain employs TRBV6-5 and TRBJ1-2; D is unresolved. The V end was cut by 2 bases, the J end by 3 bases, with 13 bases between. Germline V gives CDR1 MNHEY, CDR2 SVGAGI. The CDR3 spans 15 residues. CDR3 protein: CASSYPDIPHYGYTF. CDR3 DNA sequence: TGTGCCAGCAGTTACCCCGACATTCCCCACTATGGCTACACCTTC.

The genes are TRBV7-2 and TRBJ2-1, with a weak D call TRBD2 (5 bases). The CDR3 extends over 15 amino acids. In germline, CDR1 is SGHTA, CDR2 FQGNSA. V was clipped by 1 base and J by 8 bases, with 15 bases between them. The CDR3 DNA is TGTGCCAGCAGCTTAGTTAGACTCCCCGGGGATGAGCAGTTCTTC. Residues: CASSLVRLPGDEQFF.

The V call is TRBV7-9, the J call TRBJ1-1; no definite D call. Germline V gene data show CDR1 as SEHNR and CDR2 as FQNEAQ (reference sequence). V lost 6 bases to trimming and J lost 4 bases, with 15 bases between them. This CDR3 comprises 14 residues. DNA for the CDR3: TGTGCCAGCAGACCCACGGGTGGTGCCACTGAAGCTTTCTTT. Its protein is CASRPTGGATEAFF.

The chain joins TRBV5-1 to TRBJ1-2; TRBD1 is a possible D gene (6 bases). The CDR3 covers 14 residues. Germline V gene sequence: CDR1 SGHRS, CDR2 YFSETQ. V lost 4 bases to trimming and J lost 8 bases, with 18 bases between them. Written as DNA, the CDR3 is TGCGCCAGCAGCAGCGTACAGGGAGAGGGAGGCTACACCTTC. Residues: CASSSVQGEGGYTF.

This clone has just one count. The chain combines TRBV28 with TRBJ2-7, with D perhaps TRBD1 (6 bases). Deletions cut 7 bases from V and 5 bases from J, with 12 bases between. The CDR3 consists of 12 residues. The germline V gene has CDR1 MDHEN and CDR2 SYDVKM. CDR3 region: CASTPRGDEQYF. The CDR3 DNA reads TGTGCCAGCACTCCCAGGGGCGACGAGCAGTACTTC.

The CDR3 sequence: CASSQDSSGASSAGLYGYTF. The CDR3 nucleotides are TGCGCCAGCAGCCAAGATTCATCAGGGGCGAGTTCAGCGGGGCTCTATGGCTACACCTTC. The chain combines TRBV4-3 with TRBJ1-2; D perhaps matches TRBD1 (6 bases). V was shortened by 0 bases and J by 4 bases, with 27 bases between the two germline ends. From germline, CDR1 is LGHNA and CDR2 YSLEER. This CDR3 has 20 residues.

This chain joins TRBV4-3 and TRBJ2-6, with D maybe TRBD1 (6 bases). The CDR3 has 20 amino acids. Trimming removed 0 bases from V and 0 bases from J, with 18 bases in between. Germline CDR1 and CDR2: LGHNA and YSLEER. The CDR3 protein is CASSQDSTGQIFSGANVLTF. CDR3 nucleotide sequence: TGCGCCAGCAGCCAAGATTCGACCGGACAGATTTTCTCTGGGGCCAACGTCCTGACTTTC.

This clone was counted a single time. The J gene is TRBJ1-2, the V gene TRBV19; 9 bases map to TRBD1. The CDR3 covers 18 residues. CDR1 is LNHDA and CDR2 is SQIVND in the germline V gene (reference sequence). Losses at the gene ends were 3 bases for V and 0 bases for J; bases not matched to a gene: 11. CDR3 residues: CASSILWDRDPTNYGYTF. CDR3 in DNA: TGTGCCAGTAGTATTTTGTGGGACAGGGATCCTACTAACTATGGCTACACCTTC.

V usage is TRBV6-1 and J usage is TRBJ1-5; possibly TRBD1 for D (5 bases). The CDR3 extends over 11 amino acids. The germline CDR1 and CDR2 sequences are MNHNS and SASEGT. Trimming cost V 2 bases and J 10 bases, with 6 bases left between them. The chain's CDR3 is CASSETGPQHF. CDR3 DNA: TGTGCCAGCAGTGAAACAGGTCCCCAGCATTTT.

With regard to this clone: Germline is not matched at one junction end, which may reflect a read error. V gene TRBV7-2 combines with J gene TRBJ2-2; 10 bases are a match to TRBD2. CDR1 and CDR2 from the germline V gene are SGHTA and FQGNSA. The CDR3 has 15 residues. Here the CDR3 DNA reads TGTGCCAGCAGCGTAGCGGGGGGGAACACCGGGGAGCTGTTTTTT. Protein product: CASSVAGGNTGELFF.

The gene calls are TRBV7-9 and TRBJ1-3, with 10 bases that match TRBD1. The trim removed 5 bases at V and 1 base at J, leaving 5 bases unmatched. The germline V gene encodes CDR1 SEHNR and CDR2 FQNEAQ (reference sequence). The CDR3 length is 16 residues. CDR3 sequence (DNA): TGTGCCAGCAGCCCAAGGACAGGGGGGTCTGGAAACACCATATATTTT. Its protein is CASSPRTGGSGNTIYF.

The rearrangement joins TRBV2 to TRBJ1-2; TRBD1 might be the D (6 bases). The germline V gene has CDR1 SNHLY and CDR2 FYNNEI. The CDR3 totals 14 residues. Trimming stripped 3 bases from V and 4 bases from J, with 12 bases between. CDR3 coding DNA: TGTGCCAGCAGTGATCGGGTAGGGGGCTATGGCTACACCTTC. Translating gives CASSDRVGGYGYTF.

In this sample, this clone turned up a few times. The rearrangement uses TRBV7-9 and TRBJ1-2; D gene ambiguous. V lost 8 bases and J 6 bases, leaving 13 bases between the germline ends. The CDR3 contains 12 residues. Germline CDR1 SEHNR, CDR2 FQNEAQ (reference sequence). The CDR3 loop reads CASLGGNHGYTF. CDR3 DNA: TGTGCCAGCCTCGGAGGGAATCATGGCTACACCTTC.

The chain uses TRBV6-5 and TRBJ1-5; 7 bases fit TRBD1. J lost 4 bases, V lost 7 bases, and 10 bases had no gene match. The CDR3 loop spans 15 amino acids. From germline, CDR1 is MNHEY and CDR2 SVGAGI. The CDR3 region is CASTQVGQRNQPQHF. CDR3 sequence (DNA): TGTGCCAGCACGCAAGTGGGACAGCGAAATCAGCCCCAGCATTTT.

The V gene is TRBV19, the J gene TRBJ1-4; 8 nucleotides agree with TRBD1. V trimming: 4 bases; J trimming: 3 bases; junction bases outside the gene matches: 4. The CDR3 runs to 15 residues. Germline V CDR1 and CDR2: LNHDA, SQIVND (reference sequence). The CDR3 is CASSTLTGANEKLFF. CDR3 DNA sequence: TGTGCCAGTAGTACCTTGACAGGGGCTAATGAAAAACTGTTTTTT.

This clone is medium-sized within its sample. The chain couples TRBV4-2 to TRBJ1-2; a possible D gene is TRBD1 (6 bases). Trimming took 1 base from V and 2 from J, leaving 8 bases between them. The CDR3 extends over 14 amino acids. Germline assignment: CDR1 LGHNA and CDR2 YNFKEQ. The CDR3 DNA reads TGTGCCAGCAGCCAAGGGACAGCCAACTATGGCTACACCTTC. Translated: CASSQGTANYGYTF.

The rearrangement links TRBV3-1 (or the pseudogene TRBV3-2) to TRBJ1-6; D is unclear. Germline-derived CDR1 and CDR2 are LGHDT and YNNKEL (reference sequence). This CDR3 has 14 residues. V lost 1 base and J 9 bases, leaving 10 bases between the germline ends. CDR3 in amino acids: CASSQAQVGSPLHF. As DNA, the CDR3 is TGTGCCAGCAGCCAAGCGCAGGTCGGTTCACCCCTCCACTTT.

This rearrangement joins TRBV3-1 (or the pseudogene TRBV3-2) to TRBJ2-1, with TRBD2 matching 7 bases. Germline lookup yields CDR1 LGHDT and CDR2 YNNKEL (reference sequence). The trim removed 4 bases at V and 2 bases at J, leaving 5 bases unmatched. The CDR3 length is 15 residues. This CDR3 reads CASSLAGRTYNEQFF. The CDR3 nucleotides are TGTGCCAGCAGCCTAGCGGGTCGGACCTACAATGAGCAGTTCTTC.

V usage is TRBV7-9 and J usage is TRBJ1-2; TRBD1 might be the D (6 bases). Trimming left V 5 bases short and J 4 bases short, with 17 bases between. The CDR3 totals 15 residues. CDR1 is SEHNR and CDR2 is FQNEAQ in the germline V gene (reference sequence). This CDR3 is CASSRGALSGYGYTF. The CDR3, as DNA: TGTGCCAGCAGCCGGGGGGCCCTCAGCGGCTATGGCTACACCTTC.

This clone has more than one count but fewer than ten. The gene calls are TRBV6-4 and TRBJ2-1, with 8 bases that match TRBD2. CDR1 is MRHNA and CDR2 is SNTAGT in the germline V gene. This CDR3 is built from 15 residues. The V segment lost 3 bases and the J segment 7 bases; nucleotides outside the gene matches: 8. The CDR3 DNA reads TGTGCCAGCAGTGAAACGCGGGGCGGGGGGAATGAGCAGTTCTTC. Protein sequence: CASSETRGGGNEQFF.

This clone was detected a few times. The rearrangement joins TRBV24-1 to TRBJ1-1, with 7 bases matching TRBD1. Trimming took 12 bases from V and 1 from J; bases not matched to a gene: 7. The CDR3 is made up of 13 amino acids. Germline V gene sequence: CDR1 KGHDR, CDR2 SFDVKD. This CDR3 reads CAPGGDRNTEAFF. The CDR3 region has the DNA TGTGCCCCCGGAGGGGACAGGAACACTGAAGCTTTCTTT.